A single sample is the source of the 25 T cell receptor beta chains below, sequenced in a study of cytomegalovirus exposure and HLA in healthy donors. Measured with immunoSEQ multiplex PCR; TCRdb has only the in-frame clones, and not every one. The data hold 120,000 or so clones, with around nine tenths observed a single time. Specimen: PBMCs. Receptor source: a young woman in good health and CMV-seronegative.

This chain links TRBV29-1 with TRBJ2-1; 7 nucleotides agree with TRBD1. The CDR3 runs 16 residues. V gave up 7 bases and J gave up 5 bases; unmatched junction bases: 17. The germline CDR1 and CDR2 sequences are SQVTM and ANQGSEA. CDR3 in amino acids: CSALLTGRGKDNEQFF. CDR3 sequence (DNA): TGCAGCGCCCTGTTGACCGGCAGGGGGAAGGACAATGAGCAGTTCTTC.

The chain combines TRBV5-6 with TRBJ2-7; the D gene is possibly TRBD1 (5 bases). The germline CDR1 and CDR2 sequences are SGHDT and YYEEEE. The CDR3 spans 14 residues. Trimming pared 0 bases from V and 0 bases from J, leaving 7 bases between. CDR3 coding DNA: TGTGCCAGCAGCTTGGACAGGTTCTCCTACGAGCAGTACTTC. Its translation: CASSLDRFSYEQYF.

As DNA, the CDR3 is TGCGCCAGCAGCTTGGCTGGCTTTTCTGAAGCTTTCTTT. It codes for CASSLAGFSEAFF. The gene calls are TRBV5-1 and TRBJ1-1; the D is unclear. The germline V gene has CDR1 SGHRS and CDR2 YFSETQ. The CDR3 covers 13 residues. Trimming pared 0 bases from V and 6 bases from J, leaving 9 bases between.

This clone came up a few times. The chain uses TRBV4-2 and TRBJ2-7, with a possible D match to TRBD1 (6 bases). The CDR3 has 14 amino acids. Trimming stripped 1 base from V and 3 bases from J, with 10 bases between. Germline V gene lookup returns CDR1 LGHNA and CDR2 YNFKEQ. The CDR3 nucleotides read TGTGCCAGCAGCCAAGGTTGGGACAACTACGAGCAGTACTTC. As protein: CASSQGWDNYEQYF.

The genes are TRBV11-2 and TRBJ2-2; 11 nucleotides match TRBD1. The CDR3 covers 19 residues. The V gene end was trimmed by 4 bases and the J gene end by 4 bases; junction bases not matched to a gene: 14. Germline V gene lookup returns CDR1 SGHAT and CDR2 FQNNGV. The CDR3 DNA follows: TGTGCCAGCAGCTCTCCTCCTAGCGGGACAGGGGGAGGCACCGGGGAGCTGTTTTTT. Its translation is CASSSPPSGTGGGTGELFF.

The V gene is TRBV5-1, the J gene TRBJ1-1, with no clear D. CDR1 is SGHRS and CDR2 is YFSETQ in the germline V gene. The germline V and J ends were trimmed by 5 bases and 2 bases, with 13 bases remaining between them. The CDR3 loop spans 14 amino acids. CDR3 sequence: CASRVSGSNTEAFF. The CDR3 coding sequence is TGCGCCAGCAGAGTCTCCGGGTCCAACACTGAAGCTTTCTTT.

The chain recombines TRBV27 with TRBJ2-7; D is possibly TRBD1 (5 bases). V lost 6 bases to trimming and J lost 7 bases, with 22 bases between them. CDR1 and CDR2 from the germline V gene are MNHEY and SMNVEV (reference sequence). The CDR3 spans 15 residues. The CDR3 DNA is TGTGCCAGCAGCCCCCGCGGCCAGGGCGGTGGGGAGCAGTACTTC. Protein product: CASSPRGQGGGEQYF.

The chain carries TRBV19 and TRBJ1-5; possible D gene TRBD1, 6 bases. Germline V gives CDR1 LNHDA, CDR2 SQIVND (reference sequence). V was shortened by 6 bases and J by 5 bases, with 11 bases between the two germline ends. The CDR3 length is 13 residues. The DNA for the CDR3 is TGTGCCAGTAGGTACAGACAGGATCAGCCCCAGCATTTT. Translating gives CASRYRQDQPQHF.

The CDR3 sequence: CASSLGEGWTTPDGNQPQHF. CDR3 sequence (DNA): TGTGCCAGCAGCCTGGGGGAGGGGTGGACAACCCCCGATGGCAATCAGCCCCAGCATTTT. V and J are TRBV28 and TRBJ1-5, with a weak D call TRBD1 (5 bases). The CDR3 totals 20 residues. In germline, CDR1 is MDHEN, CDR2 SYDVKM. Trimming took 6 bases from V and 2 from J, leaving 29 bases between them.

The rearrangement joins TRBV4-3 to TRBJ1-4, with unresolved D. The CDR3 has 15 amino acids. With 2 bases removed from V and 0 bases from J, the gap between germline ends came to 7 bases. Germline-derived CDR1 and CDR2 are LGHNA and YSLEER. CDR3 protein: CASSQLTATNEKLFF. The CDR3, as DNA: TGCGCCAGCAGCCAACTAACCGCAACTAATGAAAAACTGTTTTTT.

The chain uses TRBV5-1 and TRBJ1-2, with D maybe TRBD1 (5 bases). CDR3 length equals 13 residues. CDR1 and CDR2 (germline): SGHRS, YFSETQ. The V end lost 4 bases, the J end lost 4 bases, and 11 bases lay between the germline ends. CDR3 residues: CASSDIRVYGYTF. CDR3 sequence (DNA): TGCGCCAGCAGCGATATCAGGGTCTATGGCTACACCTTC.

The V call is TRBV9, the J call TRBJ2-1; TRBD2 agrees at 8 bases. V shed 3 bases and J 4 bases; nucleotides not matched to a gene: 9. CDR3 length equals 16 residues. CDR1 SGDLS and CDR2 YYNGEE come from the germline V gene. The CDR3 bases are TGTGCCAGCAGCGCGAAGAGCGGGAGACTTTACAATGAGCAGTTCTTC. Residues: CASSAKSGRLYNEQFF. Full variable domain (missing parts from reference TRBV9 and TRBJ2-1): DSGVTQTPKHLITATGQRVTLRCSPRSGDLSVYWYQQSLDQGLQFLIQYYNGEERAKGNILERFSAQQFPDLHSELNLSSLELGDSALYFCASSAKSGRLYNEQFFGPGTRLTVL.

The chain uses TRBV30 and TRBJ2-7, with 9 nucleotides matching TRBD1. V gave up 7 bases and J gave up 3 bases; unmatched junction bases: 7. CDR1 GTSNPN and CDR2 SVGIG come from the germline V gene (reference sequence). The CDR3 runs 13 residues. The CDR3 coding sequence is TGTGCCTATGAGACAGGGGGTGTCTACGAGCAGTACTTC. Translation: CAYETGGVYEQYF.

The chain recombines TRBV9 with TRBJ2-1; 9 nucleotides match TRBD1. The J segment lost 8 bases and the V segment lost 3 bases, leaving 3 bases of the junction unmatched. Germline lookup yields CDR1 SGDLS and CDR2 YYNGEE. The CDR3 is 13 amino acids. The CDR3 reads CASSETGGDEQFF. For the CDR3, the DNA is TGTGCCAGCAGCGAGACAGGGGGAGATGAGCAGTTCTTC.

The chain joins TRBV28 to TRBJ2-1; 11 bases align to TRBD2. The germline CDR1 and CDR2 sequences are MDHEN and SYDVKM. V shed 7 bases and J 9 bases; nucleotides not matched to a gene: 8. The CDR3 is 14 residues long. CDR3 DNA sequence: TGTGCCAGCACCGAGCGGCTAGCGGGAGGTGAGCAGTTCTTC. It yields the protein CASTERLAGGEQFF.

The J gene is TRBJ2-1, the V gene TRBV5-6, with TRBD2 matching 11 bases. This CDR3 spans 15 amino acids. J was trimmed by 6 bases and V by 6 bases; bases with no gene match: 8. Germline V gives CDR1 SGHDT, CDR2 YYEEEE. DNA for the CDR3: TGTGCCAGCATCGCTAGCGGGAGGCCAGGCAATGAGCAGTTCTTC. This sequence encodes CASIASGRPGNEQFF.

CDR3 loop: CASSLETAPLHF. Written as DNA, the CDR3 is TGTGCCAGCAGTCTCGAGACAGCACCCCTCCACTTT. The chain joins TRBV28 to TRBJ1-6; D might be TRBD1 (5 bases). CDR1 and CDR2 (germline): MDHEN, SYDVKM. V lost 5 bases and J 11 bases, leaving 10 bases between the germline ends. This CDR3 comprises 12 residues.

The rearrangement joins TRBV5-4 to TRBJ2-7; the D gene is possibly TRBD1 (8 bases). Deletions cut 3 bases from V and 0 bases from J, with 13 bases between. This CDR3 region has 15 residues. CDR1 SGHNT and CDR2 YYREEE come from the germline V gene (reference sequence). The CDR3 DNA reads as TGTGCCAGCAGCTGGGAGGGGACAGGCTCCTACGAGCAGTACTTC. Translated, it gives CASSWEGTGSYEQYF.

This clone appeared once. This sequence joins TRBV4-2 and TRBJ2-7, with D possibly TRBD2 on 6 matching bases. The V gene's germline CDR1 is LGHNA and CDR2 YNFKEQ. V shed 1 base and J shed 11 bases, with 15 bases lying between them. This CDR3 contains 13 residues. In nucleotides, the CDR3 is TGTGCCAGCAGCCAAGGTAATAGCGGCCCGGAGTACTTC. This gives the protein CASSQGNSGPEYF.

The chain combines TRBV19 with TRBJ2-7, with D unclear. Germline V gives CDR1 LNHDA, CDR2 SQIVND (reference sequence). Deletions cut 6 bases from V and 1 base from J, with 10 bases between. This CDR3 comprises 13 residues. For the CDR3, the DNA is TGTGCCAGTAGCCCGACACCATCCTACGAGCAGTACTTC. This codes for CASSPTPSYEQYF.

The chain uses TRBV15 and TRBJ2-1; perhaps TRBD2 as D (6 bases). This CDR3 has 13 amino acids. The ends were cut back, 8 bases at V and 7 bases at J, with 15 bases in the middle. The germline V gene encodes CDR1 LNHNV and CDR2 YYDKDF (reference sequence). This CDR3 reads CATGTGSFNEQFF. DNA of the CDR3: TGTGCCACCGGGACCGGGAGTTTTAATGAGCAGTTCTTC. Drawing the rest from reference TRBV15 and TRBJ2-1, the complete variable domain is DAMVIQNPRYQVTQFGKPVTLSCSQTLNHNVMYWYQQKSSQAPKLLFHYYDKDFNNEADTPDNFQSRRPNTSFCFLDIRSPGLGDTAMYLCATGTGSFNEQFFGPGTRLTVL.

The chain is built from TRBV9 and TRBJ1-1, with a weak D call TRBD1 (6 bases). Per the germline V gene, CDR1 is SGDLS and CDR2 is YYNGEE. The CDR3 loop spans 14 amino acids. Trimming removed 2 bases at V and 1 base at J, with 9 bases between. CDR3: CASSVEQGNTEAFF. The CDR3 bases are TGTGCCAGCAGCGTGGAACAGGGGAACACTGAAGCTTTCTTT. The variable domain in full, completed from reference TRBV9 and TRBJ1-1, reads DSGVTQTPKHLITATGQRVTLRCSPRSGDLSVYWYQQSLDQGLQFLIQYYNGEERAKGNILERFSAQQFPDLHSELNLSSLELGDSALYFCASSVEQGNTEAFFGQGTRLTVV.

The V gene is TRBV28, the J gene TRBJ2-7; TRBD2 agrees at 8 bases. The CDR3 is 15 residues long. The J segment lost 6 bases and the V segment lost 2 bases, leaving 9 bases of the junction unmatched. The V gene's germline CDR1 is MDHEN and CDR2 SYDVKM. Here the CDR3 DNA reads TGTGCCAGCAGTTTAGCGGGAGGACCGCGAGCCGAGCAGTACTTC. Translating gives CASSLAGGPRAEQYF.

This chain joins TRBV6-1 and TRBJ2-4; 14 bases fit TRBD2. Losses at the gene ends were 0 bases for V and 0 bases for J; bases not matched to a gene: 4. The CDR3 contains 19 residues. Germline lookup yields CDR1 MNHNS and CDR2 SASEGT. As DNA, the CDR3 is TGTGCCAGCAGTGAAGCTTGGACTAGCGGGAGGCTAGCCAAAAACATTCAGTACTTC. Translated, it gives CASSEAWTSGRLAKNIQYF.

J is TRBJ2-7 and V is TRBV7-9; TRBD1 agrees at 9 bases. J was trimmed by 2 bases and V by 2 bases; bases with no gene match: 7. Germline V gene lookup returns CDR1 SEHNR and CDR2 FQNEAQ (reference sequence). CDR3 length: 16 amino acids. CDR3 sequence reads: CASSLRGGTGPYEQYF. The CDR3 DNA reads as TGTGCCAGCAGCTTACGGGGAGGGACAGGGCCCTACGAGCAGTACTTC.